This note documents a single T cell receptor (beta chain) sequence. These data come from a study of cytomegalovirus exposure and HLA in healthy donors. CDR3 length equals 17 residues. V lost 4 bases to trimming and J lost 5 bases, with 21 bases between them. The germline V gene encodes CDR1 MDHEN and CDR2 SYDVKM. Clones were sequenced by immunoSEQ multiplex PCR, and TCRdb holds only the in-frame ones, with some missing. The data hold around 60,000 clones, with approximately 92% observed a single time. The chain links TRBV28 to TRBJ1-5, with D maybe TRBD1 (5 bases). The receptor was derived from a man aged 18 to 29 in good health and CMV-seronegative. The sample consisted of PBMCs. CDR3 sequence (DNA): TGTGCCAGCAGTTCTCCGCCCCCCGGCAGGGAAGATCAGCCCCAGCATTTT. Its protein product is CASSSPPPGREDQPQHF. Supplemented by reference TRBV28 and TRBJ1-5, the full variable domain reads DVKVTQSSRYLVKRTGEKVFLECVQDMDHENMFWYRQDPGLGLRLIYFSYDVKMKEKGDIPEGYSVSREKKERFSLILESASTNQTSMYLCASSSPPPGREDQPQHFGDGTRLSIL.